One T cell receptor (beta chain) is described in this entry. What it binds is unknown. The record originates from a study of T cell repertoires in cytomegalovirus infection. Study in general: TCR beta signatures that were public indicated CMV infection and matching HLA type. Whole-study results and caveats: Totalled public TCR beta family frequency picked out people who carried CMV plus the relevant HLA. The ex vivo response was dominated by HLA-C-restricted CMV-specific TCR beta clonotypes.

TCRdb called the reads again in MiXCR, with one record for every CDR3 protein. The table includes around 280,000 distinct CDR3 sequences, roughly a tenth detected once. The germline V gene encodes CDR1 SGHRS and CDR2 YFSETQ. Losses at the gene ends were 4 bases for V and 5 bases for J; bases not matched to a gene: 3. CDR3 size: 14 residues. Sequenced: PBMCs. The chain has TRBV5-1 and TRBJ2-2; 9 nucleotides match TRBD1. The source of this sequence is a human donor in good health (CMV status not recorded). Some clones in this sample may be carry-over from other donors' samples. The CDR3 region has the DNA TGCGCCAGCAGCACGACAGGGGGAACCGGGGAGCTGTTTTTT. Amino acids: CASSTTGGTGELFF.